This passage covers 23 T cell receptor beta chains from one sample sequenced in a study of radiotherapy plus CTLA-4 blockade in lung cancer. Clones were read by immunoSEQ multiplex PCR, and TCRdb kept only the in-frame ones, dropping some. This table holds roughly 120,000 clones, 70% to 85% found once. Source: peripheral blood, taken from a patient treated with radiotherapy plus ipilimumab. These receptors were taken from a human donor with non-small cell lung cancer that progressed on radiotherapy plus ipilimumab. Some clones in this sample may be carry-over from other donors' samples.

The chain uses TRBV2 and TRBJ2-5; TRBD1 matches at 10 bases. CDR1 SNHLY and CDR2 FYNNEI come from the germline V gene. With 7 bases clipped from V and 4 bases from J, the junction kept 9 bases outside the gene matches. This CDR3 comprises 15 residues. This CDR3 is CASNPWDRGSETQYF. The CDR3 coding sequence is TGTGCCAGCAACCCGTGGGACAGGGGTTCAGAGACCCAGTACTTC.

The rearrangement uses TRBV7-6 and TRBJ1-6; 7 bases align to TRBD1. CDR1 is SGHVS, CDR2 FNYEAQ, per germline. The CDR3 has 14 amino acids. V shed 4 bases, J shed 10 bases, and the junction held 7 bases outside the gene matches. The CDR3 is CASSSRDRLSPLHF. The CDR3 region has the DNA TGTGCCAGCAGCTCGCGGGACAGATTATCACCCCTCCACTTT.

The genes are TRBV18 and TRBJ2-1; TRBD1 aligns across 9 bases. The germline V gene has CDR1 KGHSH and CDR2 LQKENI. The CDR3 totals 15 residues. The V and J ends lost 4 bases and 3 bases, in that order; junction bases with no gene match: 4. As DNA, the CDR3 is TGTGCCAGCTCACTGCGGACAGGGGACTACAATGAGCAGTTCTTC. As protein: CASSLRTGDYNEQFF.

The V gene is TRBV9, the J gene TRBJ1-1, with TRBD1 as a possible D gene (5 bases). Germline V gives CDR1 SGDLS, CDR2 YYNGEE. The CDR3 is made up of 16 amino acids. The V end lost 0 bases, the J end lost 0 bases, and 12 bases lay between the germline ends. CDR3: CASSVGVWGVNTEAFF. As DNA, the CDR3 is TGTGCCAGCAGCGTAGGGGTTTGGGGGGTGAACACTGAAGCTTTCTTT.

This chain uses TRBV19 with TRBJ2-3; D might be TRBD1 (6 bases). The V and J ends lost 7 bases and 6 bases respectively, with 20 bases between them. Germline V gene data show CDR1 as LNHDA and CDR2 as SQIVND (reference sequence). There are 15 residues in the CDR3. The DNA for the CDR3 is TGTGCCAGTAAAGTCAGGGGCAGGGGAGCCGATACGCAGTATTTT. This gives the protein CASKVRGRGADTQYF.

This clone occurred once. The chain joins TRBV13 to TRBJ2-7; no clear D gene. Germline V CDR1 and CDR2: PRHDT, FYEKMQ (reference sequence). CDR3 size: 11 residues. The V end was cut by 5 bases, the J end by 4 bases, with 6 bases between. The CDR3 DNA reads TGTGCCAGCAGCGATCGGTACGAGCAGTACTTC. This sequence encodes CASSDRYEQYF.

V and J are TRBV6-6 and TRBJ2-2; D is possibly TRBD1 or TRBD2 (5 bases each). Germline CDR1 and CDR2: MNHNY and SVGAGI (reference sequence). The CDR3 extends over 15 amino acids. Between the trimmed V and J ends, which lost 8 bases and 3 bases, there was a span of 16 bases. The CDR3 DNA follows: TGTGCCAGCTCGGGCCTCATGGGGGACACCGGGGAGCTGTTTTTT. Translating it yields CASSGLMGDTGELFF.

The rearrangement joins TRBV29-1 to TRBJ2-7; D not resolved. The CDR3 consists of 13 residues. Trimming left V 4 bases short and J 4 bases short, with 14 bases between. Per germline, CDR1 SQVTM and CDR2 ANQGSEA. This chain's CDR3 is CSVAPGARYEQYF. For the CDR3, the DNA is TGCAGCGTTGCCCCCGGCGCCAGGTACGAGCAGTACTTC.

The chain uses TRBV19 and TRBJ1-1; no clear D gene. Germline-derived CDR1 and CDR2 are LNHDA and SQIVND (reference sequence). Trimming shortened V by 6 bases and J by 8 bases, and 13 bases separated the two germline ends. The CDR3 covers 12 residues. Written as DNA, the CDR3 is TGTGCCAGTAGGGAAGGCGGTGGAGAAGCTTTCTTT. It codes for CASREGGGEAFF.

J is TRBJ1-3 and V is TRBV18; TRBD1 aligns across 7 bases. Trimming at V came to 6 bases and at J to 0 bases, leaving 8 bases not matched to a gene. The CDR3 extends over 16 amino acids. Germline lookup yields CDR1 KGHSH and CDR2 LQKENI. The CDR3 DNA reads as TGTGCCAGCTCGGAGGGACAGCTAGACTCTGGAAACACCATATATTTT. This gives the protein CASSEGQLDSGNTIYF.

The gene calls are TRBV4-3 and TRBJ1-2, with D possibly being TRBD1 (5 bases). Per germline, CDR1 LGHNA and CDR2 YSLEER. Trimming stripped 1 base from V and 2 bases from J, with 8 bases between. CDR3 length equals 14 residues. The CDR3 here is CASSQASGNYGYTF. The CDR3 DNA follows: TGCGCCAGCAGCCAAGCCTCAGGGAACTATGGCTACACCTTC.

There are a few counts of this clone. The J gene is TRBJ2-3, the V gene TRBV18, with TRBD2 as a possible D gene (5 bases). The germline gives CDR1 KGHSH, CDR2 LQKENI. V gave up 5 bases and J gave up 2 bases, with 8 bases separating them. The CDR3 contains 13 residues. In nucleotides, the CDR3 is TGTGCCAGCTCATCGGACTTCACAGATACGCAGTATTTT. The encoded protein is CASSSDFTDTQYF.

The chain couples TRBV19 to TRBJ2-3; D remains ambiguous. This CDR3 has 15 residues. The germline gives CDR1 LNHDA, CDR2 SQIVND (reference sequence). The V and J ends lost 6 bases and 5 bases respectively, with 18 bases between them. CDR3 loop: CASSQVPSLGDTQYF. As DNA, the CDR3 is TGTGCCAGTAGCCAAGTGCCTAGTTTAGGAGATACGCAGTATTTT.

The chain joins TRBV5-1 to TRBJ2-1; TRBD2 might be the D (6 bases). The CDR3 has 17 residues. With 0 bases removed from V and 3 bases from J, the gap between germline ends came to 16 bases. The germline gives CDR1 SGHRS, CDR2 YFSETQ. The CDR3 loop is CASSLGISGLSYNEQFF. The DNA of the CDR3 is TGCGCCAGCAGCTTGGGAATTAGCGGCCTCAGCTACAATGAGCAGTTCTTC.

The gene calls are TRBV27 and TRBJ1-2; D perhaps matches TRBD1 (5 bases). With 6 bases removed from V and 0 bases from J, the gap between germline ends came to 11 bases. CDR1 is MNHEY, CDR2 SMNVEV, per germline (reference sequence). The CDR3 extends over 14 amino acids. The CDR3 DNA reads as TGTGCCAGCAGCCCGGGGCCCTCTAACTATGGCTACACCTTC. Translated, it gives CASSPGPSNYGYTF.

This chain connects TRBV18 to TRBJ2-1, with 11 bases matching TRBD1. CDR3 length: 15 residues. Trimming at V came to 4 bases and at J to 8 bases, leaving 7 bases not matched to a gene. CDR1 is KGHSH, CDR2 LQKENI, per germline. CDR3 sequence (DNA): TGTGCCAGCTCACAGGGACAGGGGGTGATCTATGAGCAGTTCTTC. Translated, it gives CASSQGQGVIYEQFF.

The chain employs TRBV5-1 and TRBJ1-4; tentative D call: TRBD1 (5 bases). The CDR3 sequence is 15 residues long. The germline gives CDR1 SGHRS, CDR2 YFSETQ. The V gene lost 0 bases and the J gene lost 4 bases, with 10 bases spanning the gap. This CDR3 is CASSLARRVNEKLFF. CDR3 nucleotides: TGCGCCAGCAGCTTGGCTCGCAGGGTTAATGAAAAACTGTTTTTT.

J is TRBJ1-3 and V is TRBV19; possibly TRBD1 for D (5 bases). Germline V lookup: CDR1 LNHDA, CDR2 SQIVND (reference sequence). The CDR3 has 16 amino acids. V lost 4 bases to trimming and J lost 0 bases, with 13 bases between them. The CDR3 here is CASSTTALLSGNTIYF. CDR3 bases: TGTGCCAGTAGTACGACAGCCCTCCTCTCTGGAAACACCATATATTTT.

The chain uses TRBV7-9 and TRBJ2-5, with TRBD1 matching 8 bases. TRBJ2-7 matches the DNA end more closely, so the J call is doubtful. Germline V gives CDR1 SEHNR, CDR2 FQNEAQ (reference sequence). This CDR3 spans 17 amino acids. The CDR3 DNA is TGTGCCAGCAGCAACTCGCCAGGGGGCCCGTTAGCCTACGAGCAGTACTTC. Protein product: CASSNSPGGPLAYEQYF.

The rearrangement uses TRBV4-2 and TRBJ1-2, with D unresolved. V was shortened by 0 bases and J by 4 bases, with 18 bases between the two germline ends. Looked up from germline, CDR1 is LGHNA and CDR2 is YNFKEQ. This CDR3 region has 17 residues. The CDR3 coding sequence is TGTGCCAGCAGCCAAGATCGGCTGGAGGACGGTGGCTATGGCTACACCTTC. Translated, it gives CASSQDRLEDGGYGYTF.

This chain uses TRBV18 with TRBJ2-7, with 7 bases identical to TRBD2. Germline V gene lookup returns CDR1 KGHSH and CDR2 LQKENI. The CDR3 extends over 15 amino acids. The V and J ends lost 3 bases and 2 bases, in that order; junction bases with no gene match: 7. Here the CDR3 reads CASSPGEGFTYEQYF. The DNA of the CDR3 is TGTGCCAGCTCACCCGGGGAGGGGTTTACCTACGAGCAGTACTTC.

CDR3 in DNA: TGTGCCAGCAGTTCGGTTAACAGGGATCACTATGGCTACACCTTC. Translating it yields CASSSVNRDHYGYTF. This chain connects TRBV28 to TRBJ1-2; perhaps TRBD1 as D (6 bases). The CDR3 has 15 amino acids. The germline CDR1 and CDR2 sequences are MDHEN and SYDVKM. V lost 4 bases and J lost 3, with 15 bases in between.

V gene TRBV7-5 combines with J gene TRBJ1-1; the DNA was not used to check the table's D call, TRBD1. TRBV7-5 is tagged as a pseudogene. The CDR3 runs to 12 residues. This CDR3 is CVRTGSKTEAFF. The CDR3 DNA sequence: TGTGTCAGGACAGGGAGTAAGACTGAAGCTTTCTTT.